What follows are 11 T cell receptor beta chains derived from one specimen sequenced in a study of human thymus T cells. It was from resections taken during corrective heart surgery that the thymus tissue came. Some clones are missing from TCRdb's copy, which holds only in-frame ones; the method was immunoSEQ multiplex PCR. The sample records roughly 86,000 clones, around 96% being singletons. Sequencing used thymus tissue. Source of these receptors: a boy in the first two years of life with a congenital heart defect but otherwise immunologically healthy.

This chain uses TRBV29-1 with TRBJ1-2, with D possibly being TRBD1 (6 bases). The CDR3 loop spans 13 amino acids. CDR1 is SQVTM and CDR2 is ANQGSEA in the germline V gene. The CDR3 loop is CTIGVGGRHGYTF. The CDR3 DNA reads as TGCACCATAGGCGTGGGGGGGCGCCATGGCTACACCTTC.

The chain joins TRBV5-6 to TRBJ1-2; TRBD1 aligns across 8 bases. Trimming at V came to 0 bases and at J to 0 bases, leaving 13 bases not matched to a gene. The CDR3 length is 19 residues. Germline CDR1 reads SGHDT; CDR2 reads YYEEEE. The DNA for the CDR3 is TGTGCCAGCAGCTTGGAGGAGCCCGGGGGGGACAGGCCTAACTATGGCTACACCTTC. This gives the protein CASSLEEPGGDRPNYGYTF.

V and J are TRBV27 and TRBJ2-1, with 12 nucleotides matching TRBD2. After removal of 4 bases from V and 7 bases from J, the junction contained 11 bases not matched to a gene. In germline, CDR1 is MNHEY, CDR2 SMNVEV (reference sequence). The CDR3 has 17 residues. Here the CDR3 DNA reads TGTGCCAGCAGTTCCCCCCCTCTAGCGGGGGGGCCAAATGAGCAGTTCTTC. This sequence encodes CASSSPPLAGGPNEQFF.

This rearrangement joins TRBV5-1 to TRBJ2-1; perhaps TRBD2 as D (5 bases). V lost 3 bases and J lost 5, with 9 bases in between. Germline V gene data show CDR1 as SGHRS and CDR2 as YFSETQ. The CDR3 contains 13 residues. The CDR3 loop reads CASSYTGNNEQFF. Written as DNA, the CDR3 is TGCGCCAGCAGCTATACCGGGAACAATGAGCAGTTCTTC. The complete variable domain, with remaining parts taken from reference TRBV5-1 and TRBJ2-1, reads KAGVTQTPRYLIKTRGQQVTLSCSPISGHRSVSWYQQTPGQGLQFLFEYFSETQRNKGNFPGRFSGRQFSNSRSEMNVSTLELGDSALYLCASSYTGNNEQFFGPGTRLTVL.

This sequence joins TRBV29-1 and TRBJ2-3, with a tentative D call TRBD2 (5 bases). The CDR3 length is 11 residues. Trimming took 7 bases from V and 14 from J, leaving 19 bases between them. The germline gives CDR1 SQVTM, CDR2 ANQGSEA. CDR3 sequence (DNA): TGCAGCGGGCGGACGGGCGGGTTACTGTATTTT. Its translation is CSGRTGGLLYF.

The V call is TRBV14, the J call TRBJ2-5; TRBD1 aligns across 7 bases. The CDR3 consists of 14 residues. The germline V gene has CDR1 SGHDN and CDR2 FVKESK. The V segment lost 4 bases and the J segment 2 bases; nucleotides outside the gene matches: 4. The CDR3 loop reads CASSRDSDQETQYF. In DNA form, the CDR3 reads TGTGCCAGCAGCCGGGACAGCGATCAAGAGACCCAGTACTTC.

The V call is TRBV27, the J call TRBJ2-1; 9 nucleotides agree with TRBD1. J gave up 4 bases and V 5 bases, and 9 bases lay outside the gene matches. Germline CDR1 MNHEY, CDR2 SMNVEV (reference sequence). The CDR3 totals 16 residues. The DNA of the CDR3 is TGTGCCAGCAGTCCGGTTAGGGACAGGGATTACAATGAGCAGTTCTTC. Encoded protein: CASSPVRDRDYNEQFF.

DNA of the CDR3: TGTGCCAGCAGCTCCCACCCCTATAGCAATCAGCCCCAGCATTTT. It yields the protein CASSSHPYSNQPQHF. The chain couples TRBV5-5 to TRBJ1-5; no reliable D call. This CDR3 is 15 amino acids long. Trimming took off 3 bases at V and 0 bases at J, with 10 bases between the two ends. Germline CDR1 reads SGHKS; CDR2 reads YYEKEE (reference sequence).

The chain carries TRBV6-5 and TRBJ2-7; 7 bases agree with TRBD1. This CDR3 comprises 15 residues. The V and J ends lost 2 bases and 0 bases, in that order; junction bases with no gene match: 4. CDR1 is MNHEY and CDR2 is SVGAGI in the germline V gene. The CDR3 here is CASSYMTGFSYEQYF. Here the CDR3 DNA reads TGTGCCAGCAGTTACATGACAGGGTTCTCCTACGAGCAGTACTTC.

The V gene is TRBV30, the J gene TRBJ1-1; TRBD1 matches 7 bases. The V gene end was trimmed by 2 bases and the J gene end by 0 bases; junction bases not matched to a gene: 6. The CDR3 consists of 15 residues. CDR1 GTSNPN and CDR2 SVGIG come from the germline V gene (reference sequence). As DNA, the CDR3 is TGTGCCTGGAGTCAGGGGGAAGGAATGAACACTGAAGCTTTCTTT. Translating it yields CAWSQGEGMNTEAFF. The whole variable domain, filled in from reference TRBV30 and TRBJ1-1, reads SQTIHQWPATLVQPVGSPLSLECTVEGTSNPNLYWYRQAAGRGLQLLFYSVGIGQISSEVPQNLSASRPQDRQFILSSKKLLLSDSGFYLCAWSQGEGMNTEAFFGQGTRLTVV.

The chain joins TRBV27 to TRBJ1-2; 9 bases fit TRBD1. The V segment lost 4 bases and the J segment 5 bases; nucleotides outside the gene matches: 5. The CDR3 consists of 14 residues. In germline, CDR1 is MNHEY, CDR2 SMNVEV (reference sequence). The CDR3 is CASSSDRGVYGYTF. CDR3 nucleotide sequence: TGTGCCAGCAGTTCCGACAGGGGGGTGTATGGCTACACCTTC.